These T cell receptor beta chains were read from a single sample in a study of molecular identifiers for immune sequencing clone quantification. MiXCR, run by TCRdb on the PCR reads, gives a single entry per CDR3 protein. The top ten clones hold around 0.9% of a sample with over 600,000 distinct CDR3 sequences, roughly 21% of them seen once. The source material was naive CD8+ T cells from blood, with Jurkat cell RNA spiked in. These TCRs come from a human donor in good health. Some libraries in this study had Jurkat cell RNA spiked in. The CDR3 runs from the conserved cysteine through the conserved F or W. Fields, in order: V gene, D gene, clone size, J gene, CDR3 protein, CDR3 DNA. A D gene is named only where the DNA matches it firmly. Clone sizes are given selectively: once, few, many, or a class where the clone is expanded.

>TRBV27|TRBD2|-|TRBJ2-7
CASSLTLVGTSGRVSYEQYF
TGTGCCAGCAGTTTAACTCTAGTCGGGACTAGCGGGAGGGTTTCCTACGAGCAGTACTTC
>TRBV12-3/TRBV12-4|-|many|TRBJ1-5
CASSPAGVTGNQPQHF
TGTGCCAGCAGTCCCGCCGGGGTTACGGGCAATCAGCCCCAGCATTTT
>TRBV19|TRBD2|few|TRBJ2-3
CASSIPGGTGDTQYF
TGTGCCAGTAGTATACCGGGAGGGACTGGAGATACGCAGTATTTT
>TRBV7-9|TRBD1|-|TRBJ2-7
CASSPWGVGQGVAPYEQYF
TGTGCCAGCAGCCCCTGGGGAGTAGGACAGGGGGTGGCTCCGTACGAGCAGTACTTC
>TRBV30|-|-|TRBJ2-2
CAWTLGMSTGELFF
TGTGCCTGGACCCTGGGTATGAGCACCGGGGAGCTGTTTTTT
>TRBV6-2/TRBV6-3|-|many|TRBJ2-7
CASSYWEAYEQYF
TGTGCCAGCAGTTATTGGGAGGCCTACGAGCAGTACTTC
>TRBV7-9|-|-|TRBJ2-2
CACSSPQAGELFF
TGTGCCTGCAGCTCCCCACAGGCCGGGGAGCTGTTTTTT
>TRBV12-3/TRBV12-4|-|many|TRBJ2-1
CASSPGQEQFF
TGTGCCAGCAGTCCCGGCCAGGAGCAGTTCTTC
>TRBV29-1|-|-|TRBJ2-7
CSVEGQFYEQYF
TGCAGCGTTGAAGGTCAGTTCTACGAGCAGTACTTC
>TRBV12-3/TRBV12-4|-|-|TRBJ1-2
CASSLISGPSTSYTF
TGTGCCAGCAGTTTAATTTCCGGGCCTTCAACTAGCTACACCTTC
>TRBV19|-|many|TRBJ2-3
CASSTSGSDTQYF
TGTGCCAGTAGTACTTCAGGGTCAGATACGCAGTATTTT
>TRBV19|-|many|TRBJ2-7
CASSIGLAYEQYF
TGTGCCAGTAGTATAGGTTTAGCCTACGAGCAGTACTTC
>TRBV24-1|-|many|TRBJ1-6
CATSDGRYNSPLHF
TGTGCCACCAGTGATGGGCGTTATAATTCACCCCTCCACTTT
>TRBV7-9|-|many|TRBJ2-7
CASSLTRYEQYF
TGTGCCAGCAGCTTAACCCGGTACGAGCAGTACTTC
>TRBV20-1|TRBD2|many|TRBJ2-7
CSARDQREMYEQYF
TGCAGTGCTAGAGACCAGCGGGAGATGTACGAGCAGTACTTC
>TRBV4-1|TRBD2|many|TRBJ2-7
CASSQAASGIYEQYF
TGCGCCAGCAGCCAAGCGGCTAGCGGGATATACGAGCAGTACTTC
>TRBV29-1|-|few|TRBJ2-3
CSVTPSGCLTDTQYF
TGCAGCGTTACCCCCTCGGGATGTCTCACAGATACGCAGTATTTT
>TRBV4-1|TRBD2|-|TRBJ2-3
CASATGTSGTRRSDTQYF
TGCGCCAGCGCTACCGGGACTAGCGGGACCCGACGCTCAGATACGCAGTATTTT
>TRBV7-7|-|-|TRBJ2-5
CASSSSLTESETQYF
TGTGCCAGCAGCTCCAGCCTAACAGAGTCGGAGACCCAGTACTTC
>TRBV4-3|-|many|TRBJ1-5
CASSDPGRYSNQPQHF
TGCGCCAGCAGCGACCCTGGACGGTATAGCAATCAGCCCCAGCATTTT
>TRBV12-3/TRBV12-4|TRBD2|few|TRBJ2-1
CASSASGGAANEQFF
TGTGCCAGCAGTGCTAGCGGGGGGGCCGCGAATGAGCAGTTCTTC
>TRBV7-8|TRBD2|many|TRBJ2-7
CASSLEGLASYEQYF
TGTGCCAGCAGCTTAGAGGGACTAGCCTCCTACGAGCAGTACTTC
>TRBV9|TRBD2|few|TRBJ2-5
CASGPGTSGTGEETQYF
TGTGCCAGCGGCCCCGGGACTAGCGGTACGGGGGAGGAGACCCAGTACTTC
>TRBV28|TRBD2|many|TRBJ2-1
CASRTSGNEQFF
TGTGCCAGCAGAACTAGCGGAAATGAGCAGTTCTTC
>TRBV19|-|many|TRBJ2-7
CANSSGPSWEQYF
TGTGCCAATAGTTCGGGACCAAGCTGGGAGCAGTACTTC
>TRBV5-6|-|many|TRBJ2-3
CASSFDIRGNFQYF
TGTGCCAGCAGCTTCGATATACGGGGGAATTTCCAGTATTTT
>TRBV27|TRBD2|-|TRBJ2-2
CASRGLGGIDTGELFF
TGTGCCAGCAGGGGGCTGGGGGGGATAGACACCGGGGAGCTGTTTTTT
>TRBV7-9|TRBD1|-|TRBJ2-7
CASSFPNRGEQYF
TGTGCCAGCAGCTTCCCGAACAGGGGCGAGCAGTACTTC
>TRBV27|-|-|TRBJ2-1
CASSFGFLYNEQFF
TGTGCCAGCAGTTTTGGCTTTTTGTACAATGAGCAGTTCTTC
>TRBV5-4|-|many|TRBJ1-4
CASSLEVDEKLFF
TGTGCCAGCAGCTTGGAGGTCGATGAAAAACTGTTTTTT
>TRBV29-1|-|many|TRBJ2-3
CSVDRDTTDTQYF
TGCAGCGTGGACCGGGACACCACAGATACGCAGTATTTT
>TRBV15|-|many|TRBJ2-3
CATSRDREGASTDTQYF
TGTGCCACCAGCAGAGATCGGGAGGGGGCCAGCACAGATACGCAGTATTTT
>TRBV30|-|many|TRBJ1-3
CAWSSWSGNTIYF
TGTGCCTGGAGTAGTTGGTCTGGAAACACCATATATTTT
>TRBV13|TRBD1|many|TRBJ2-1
CASSPRQGPYNEQFF
TGTGCCAGCAGCCCAAGACAGGGCCCTTACAATGAGCAGTTCTTC
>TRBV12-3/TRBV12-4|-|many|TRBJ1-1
CASSLTFDTEAFF
TGTGCCAGCAGTTTGACATTTGACACTGAAGCTTTCTTT
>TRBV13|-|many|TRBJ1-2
CASSLDNEAGYTF
TGTGCCAGCAGCCTGGACAACGAAGCTGGCTACACCTTC
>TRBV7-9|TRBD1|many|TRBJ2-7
CASSTRTGSEQYF
TGTGCCAGCAGCACCCGGACAGGGAGCGAGCAGTACTTC
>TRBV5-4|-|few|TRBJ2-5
CASRGAGQETQYF
TGTGCCAGCAGGGGGGCGGGGCAAGAGACCCAGTACTTC
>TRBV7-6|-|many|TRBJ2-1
CASSFSTIYEQFF
TGTGCCAGCAGCTTTTCGACGATCTATGAGCAGTTCTTC
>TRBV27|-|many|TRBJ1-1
CASSLFGGMGTEAFF
TGTGCCAGCAGTTTATTCGGGGGGATGGGGACTGAAGCTTTCTTT
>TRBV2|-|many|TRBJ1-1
CASSEDSPATEAFF
TGTGCCAGCAGTGAAGACAGTCCGGCCACTGAAGCTTTCTTT
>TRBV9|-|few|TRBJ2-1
CASGWGDSSYNEQFF
TGTGCCAGCGGTTGGGGGGACTCCTCCTACAATGAGCAGTTCTTC
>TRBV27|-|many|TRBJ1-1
CASSLSGPTEAFF
TGTGCCAGCAGTTTGAGTGGACCCACTGAAGCTTTCTTT
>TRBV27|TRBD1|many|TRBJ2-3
CASGQGASQYF
TGTGCCAGTGGACAGGGGGCCTCTCAGTATTTT
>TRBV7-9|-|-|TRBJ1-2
CASSSPSGFNYGYTF
TGTGCCAGCAGCTCACCAAGTGGGTTTAACTATGGCTACACCTTC
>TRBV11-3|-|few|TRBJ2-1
CASSLDSGANYNEQFF
TGTGCCAGCAGCTTAGATTCGGGGGCCAACTACAATGAGCAGTTCTTC
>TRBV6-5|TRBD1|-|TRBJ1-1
CASSYSAGQGTTEAFF
TGTGCCAGCAGTTATTCAGCCGGACAGGGAACCACTGAAGCTTTCTTT
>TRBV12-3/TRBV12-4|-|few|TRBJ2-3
CASSPTTLRTDTQYF
TGTGCCAGCAGCCCGACTACTTTGCGCACAGATACGCAGTATTTT